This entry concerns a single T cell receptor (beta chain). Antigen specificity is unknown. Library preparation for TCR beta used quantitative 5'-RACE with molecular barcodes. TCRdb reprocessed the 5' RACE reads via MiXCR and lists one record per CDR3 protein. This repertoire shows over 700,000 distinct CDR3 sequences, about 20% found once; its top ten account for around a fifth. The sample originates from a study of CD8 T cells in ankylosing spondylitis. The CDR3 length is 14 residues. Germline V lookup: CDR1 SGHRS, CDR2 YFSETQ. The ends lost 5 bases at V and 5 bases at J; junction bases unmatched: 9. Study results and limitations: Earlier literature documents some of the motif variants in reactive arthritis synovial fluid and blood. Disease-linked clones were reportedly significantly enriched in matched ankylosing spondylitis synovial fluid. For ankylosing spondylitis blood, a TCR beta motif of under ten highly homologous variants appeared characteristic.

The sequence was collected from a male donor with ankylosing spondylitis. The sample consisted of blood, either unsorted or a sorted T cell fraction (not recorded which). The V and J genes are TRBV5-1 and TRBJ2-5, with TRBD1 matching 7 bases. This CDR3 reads CASRTQGIRETQYF. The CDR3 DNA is TGCGCCAGCAGAACACAGGGGATCCGGGAGACCCAGTACTTC.